These T cell receptor beta chains were read from a single sample in a study of blood T cell repertoires in COVID-19. TCRdb's table, derived via immunoSEQ multiplex PCR, lists solely in-frame clones and lacks some. The sample yields about 200,000 clones, 89% seen once. Sequencing was performed on peripheral blood. The receptors come from a man aged 60 to 69 who had recovered from COVID-19. CDR3s include the opening cysteine and the closing phenylalanine or tryptophan. A D gene is named only where the DNA matches it firmly. Where a row states a size, it is once, few, many or the class of an expanded clone; other rows omit it.

V	D	J	size	DNA	CDR3
TRBV24-1	TRBD2	TRBJ2-7	.	TGTGCCACCGCCTCGAGAGGAGCGGGAGAGGACGAGCAGTACTTC	CATASRGAGEDEQYF
TRBV6-6	.	TRBJ2-7	.	TGTGCCGGCACTCTCCGGCCAGGCGAAGAGCAGTACTTC	CAGTLRPGEEQYF
TRBV28	.	TRBJ1-1	.	TGTGCCAGCACCGTCATCCAGGGTGGTGGGAACACTGAAGCTTTCTTT	CASTVIQGGGNTEAFF
TRBV11-3	.	TRBJ2-2	.	TGTGCCAGCAGCTTATTAGGGGATACCGGGGAGCTGTTTTTT	CASSLLGDTGELFF
TRBV10-3	.	TRBJ1-2	.	TGTGCCATCAGTGAGGCCGGGACAAACTATGGCTACACCTTC	CAISEAGTNYGYTF
TRBV28	.	TRBJ2-5	.	TGTGCCAGCAGTTCCGGGAAAGAGACCCAGTACTTC	CASSSGKETQYF
TRBV20-1	.	TRBJ2-7	.	TGCAGTGCTAGAGGGCCCTACGAGCAGTACTTC	CSARGPYEQYF
TRBV18	.	TRBJ1-1	.	TGTGCCAGCTCATCAAGTGCACAGAACACTGAAGCTTTCTTT	CASSSSAQNTEAFF
TRBV18	.	TRBJ1-5	.	TGTGCCAGCTCACAGGGGATGAGCAATCAGCCCCAGCATTTT	CASSQGMSNQPQHF
TRBV6-1	.	TRBJ1-5	.	TGTGCCAGCAGTGAGGTCGGGCCCCAGCATTTT	CASSEVGPQHF
TRBV6-1	.	TRBJ2-3	.	TGTGCCAGCAGTGACGAACAGTTCACAGATACGCAGTATTTT	CASSDEQFTDTQYF
TRBV7-3	TRBD1	TRBJ2-5	once	TGTGCCAGCAGCTTAATAGGACAGGGGCTTGCAGAGACCCAGTACTTC	CASSLIGQGLAETQYF
TRBV11-3	TRBD1	TRBJ2-2	few	TGTGCCAGCAGCCTCGGGACAGTGAACACCGGGGAGCTGTTTTTT	CASSLGTVNTGELFF
TRBV9	.	TRBJ2-5	.	TGTGCCAGCAGCGCCGGGGGTACACAAGAGACCCAGTACTTC	CASSAGGTQETQYF
TRBV5-1	.	TRBJ2-7	.	TGCGCCAGCAGCTTGGGGGGCGGACGGTCCTACGAGCAGTACTTC	CASSLGGGRSYEQYF
TRBV5-5	.	TRBJ1-2	.	TGTGCCAGCAGGGAAATCAACGGAGACTATGGCTACACCTTC	CASREINGDYGYTF
TRBV10-3	TRBD1	TRBJ2-7	once	TGTGCCATCAGTCCTGGACAGGGTACAATACGGGGCTTATACGAGCAGTACTTC	CAISPGQGTIRGLYEQYF
TRBV29-1	.	TRBJ2-7	many	TGCAGCGTTCAGGGGATCTCCTACGAGCAGTACTTC	CSVQGISYEQYF
TRBV3-1/TRBV3-2	.	TRBJ2-5	.	TGTGCCAGCAGCCAAGTCCGGGCGGGGAAGGAGACCCAGTACTTC	CASSQVRAGKETQYF
TRBV20-1	.	TRBJ2-7	.	TGCAGTGCTAGTAGGGGACTTTTCTACGAGCAGTACTTC	CSASRGLFYEQYF
TRBV5-4	.	TRBJ1-4	.	TGTGCCAGCAGCCCGGGAGGGGATCCTAATGAAAAACTGTTTTTT	CASSPGGDPNEKLFF
TRBV6-5	TRBD1	TRBJ1-1	.	TGTGCCAGCAGCCAACAGGGGGCCGGACTCGGTGAAGCTTTCTTT	CASSQQGAGLGEAFF
TRBV27	.	TRBJ1-5	.	TGTGCCAGCAGTTTTTATAGCAATCAGCCCCAGCATTTT	CASSFYSNQPQHF
TRBV5-8	TRBD1	TRBJ1-5	.	TGTGCCAGCAGCCATGGGACAGCTCAGAATCAGCCCCAGCATTTT	CASSHGTAQNQPQHF
TRBV3-1/TRBV3-2	TRBD2	TRBJ2-1	.	TGTGCCAGCAGCCTACCCGGGACTAGCGGCAAAGGACCTTCTCTCGATGAGCAGTTCTTC	CASSLPGTSGKGPSLDEQFF
TRBV5-6	.	TRBJ1-1	.	TGTGCCAGCAGCTTGCGACAGCTGAACACTGAAGCTTTCTTT	CASSLRQLNTEAFF
TRBV2	.	TRBJ2-7	.	TGTGCCAGCAGAGCAACAGGGTTGGAGCAGTACTTC	CASRATGLEQYF
TRBV7-2	.	TRBJ2-3	.	TGTGCCAGCAGCTTAGATGCGGGCACAGATACGCAGTATTTT	CASSLDAGTDTQYF
TRBV24-1	.	TRBJ2-1	.	TGTGCCACCAGTGATCCTAGGACTACCAATGAGCAGTTCTTC	CATSDPRTTNEQFF
TRBV11-1	TRBD1	TRBJ1-3	.	TGTGCCAGCAGCTTTTTCGACAGGGGATCTGGAAACACCATATATTTT	CASSFFDRGSGNTIYF
TRBV29-1	.	TRBJ1-5	.	TGCAGCGTGAGGACAGAGAGCAATCAGCCCCAGCATTTT	CSVRTESNQPQHF
TRBV2	.	TRBJ1-4	.	TGTGCCAGCAGTGAAGGCGGGGCAGGGGAAAAACTGTTTTTT	CASSEGGAGEKLFF
TRBV7-3	.	TRBJ1-1	.	TGTGCCAGCAGCTTAACTCCCACACTAGGGAACACTGAAGCTTTCTTT	CASSLTPTLGNTEAFF
TRBV5-1	TRBD1	TRBJ2-7	.	TGCGCCAGCAGCCACCGGGACAGGGAGTACGAGCAGTACTTC	CASSHRDREYEQYF
TRBV28	.	TRBJ1-4	.	TGTGCCAGCAGTTCGCTCGGGGAAAAACTGTTTTTT	CASSSLGEKLFF
TRBV3-1/TRBV3-2	.	TRBJ1-2	.	TGTGCCAGCAGCCAAGACACGGGGGGTAACTATGGCTACACCTTC	CASSQDTGGNYGYTF
TRBV28	.	TRBJ2-2	.	TGTGCCAGCAGCGACTTGAGAGGTTTACGTTACACCGGGGAGCTGTTTTTT	CASSDLRGLRYTGELFF
TRBV5-1	TRBD2	TRBJ2-5	few	TGCGCCAGCAGCTTTCTAGCGGGAGGTGGTGAGACCCAGTACTTC	CASSFLAGGGETQYF
TRBV14	.	TRBJ1-1	few	TGTGCCAGCAGCCGACAGGTGAACACTGAAGCTTTCTTT	CASSRQVNTEAFF
TRBV19	TRBD2	TRBJ2-7	once	TGTGCCAGTAGTATACTAGCGGACTCCTACGAGCAGTACTTC	CASSILADSYEQYF
TRBV5-1	.	TRBJ2-1	.	TGCGCCAGCAGCTTGGTCCCGGGGTCCTACAATGAGCAGTTCTTC	CASSLVPGSYNEQFF
TRBV10-3	.	TRBJ1-1	.	TGTGCCATCAGTGACATTGAGCCGGCGGGGTCCCCTTTCATGAACACTGAAGCTTTCTTT	CAISDIEPAGSPFMNTEAFF
TRBV28	TRBD2	TRBJ2-7	.	TGTGCCAGCAGCCCCTCGGGGACTAGGCTCGTCGAGCAGTACTTC	CASSPSGTRLVEQYF
TRBV5-1	.	TRBJ2-7	.	TGCGCCAGCAGCTTAGGTCAACTATCAGACGAGCAGTACTTC	CASSLGQLSDEQYF
TRBV10-3	.	TRBJ1-2	few	TGTGCCACCAGACAGAATGGCTACACCTTC	CATRQNGYTF
TRBV11-3	.	TRBJ2-1	.	TGTGCCAGCAGCTTTGGCTACTTTGGGGAGGCCCACAATGAGCAGTTCTTC	CASSFGYFGEAHNEQFF
TRBV5-5	TRBD1	TRBJ1-2	.	TGTGCCAGCAGCTTGCCGGGACAGGGCTATGGCTACACCTTC	CASSLPGQGYGYTF
TRBV7-9	.	TRBJ1-3	few	TGTGCCAGCAGCTTAGGCGAGAGCTCTGGAAACACCATATATTTT	CASSLGESSGNTIYF
TRBV20-1	.	TRBJ1-1	.	TGCAGTGCTAGAGGCCCGTTCGGGGCTTTCTTT	CSARGPFGAFF
TRBV9	TRBD1	TRBJ2-2	.	TGTGCCAGCAGCCCTCGGGACAGGAACACCGGGGAGCTGTTTTTT	CASSPRDRNTGELFF
TRBV3-1/TRBV3-2	TRBD2	TRBJ2-7	.	TGTGCCAGCAGCGCTCCGGGACTAACTAGCTACGAGCAGTACTTC	CASSAPGLTSYEQYF
TRBV7-9	.	TRBJ2-7	.	TGTGCCAGCAGCCGGACAGCCGGCTACGAGCAGTACTTC	CASSRTAGYEQYF
TRBV30	TRBD1	TRBJ1-2	.	TGTGCCTCCCCGGGACAGGGGGCCAATGGCTACACCTTC	CASPGQGANGYTF